This T cell receptor beta chain was sequenced for a study of OX40 agonist ivuxolimab in advanced cancers. On the study more broadly: Patients were treated with intravenous ivuxolimab, dosed at 0.01 to 10 mg/kg and infused every 2 weeks. Study observations and caveats: Among the lowest peripheral clonal expansion occurred in 0.1-3.0 mg/kg partial responders. CD8+ T cells were the subset that, on average, had more expanded clones than CD4+.

The V end lost 2 bases, the J end lost 0 bases, and 5 bases lay between the germline ends. Germline-derived CDR1 and CDR2 are KGHSH and LQKENI. This CDR3 is built from 13 residues. On this clone itself: Antigen: not known.

Data came from immunoSEQ multiplex PCR; TCRdb stores just in-frame clones and leaves some out. Found here are 90,000 to 100,000 clones, about 85% of them singletons; the top ten hold 3.8%. Sampling times: baseline, cycle 4 day 1, cycle 7 day 1. Source: CD4+ or CD8+ T cells sorted from blood, taken in a trial of the OX40 agonist ivuxolimab. The receptor comes from an adult with an advanced solid tumor such as melanoma, head and neck, liver or kidney cancer. The rearrangement joins TRBV18 to TRBJ2-7; D is undetermined. CDR3 loop: CASSPSVSYEQYF. As DNA, the CDR3 is TGTGCCAGCTCACCATCGGTCTCCTACGAGCAGTACTTC. Full variable domain (missing parts from reference TRBV18 and TRBJ2-7): NAGVMQNPRHLVRRRGQEARLRCSPMKGHSHVYWYRQLPEEGLKFMVYLQKENIIDESGMPKERFSAEFPKEGPSILRIQQVVRGDSAAYFCASSPSVSYEQYFGPGTRLTVT.